This T cell receptor beta chain is from a study of T cell changes during pregnancy in multiple sclerosis. V lost 3 bases and J 6 bases, leaving 9 bases between the germline ends. Germline CDR1 GTSNPN, CDR2 SVGIG (reference sequence). The CDR3 loop spans 11 amino acids. The protocol was immunoSEQ multiplex PCR, while the TCRdb copy is restricted to in-frame clones and leaves out a portion. The profile shows approximately 33,000 clones, around 90% of them singletons. The V gene is TRBV30, the J gene TRBJ2-7; D might be TRBD1 (6 bases). The material sequenced was CD4+ T cells from peripheral blood mononuclear cells, taken in the first trimester of pregnancy. The receptor was isolated from a female donor in good health, enrolled as a control in a pregnancy study. CDR3 DNA: TGTGCCTGGAGACTAGGGGGCGAGCAGTACTTC. It encodes CAWRLGGEQYF.